The 22 T cell receptor beta chains presented below share a single source sample, sequenced in a study of tumor and adjacent non-tumor tissue in lung cancer. The template was RNA from unsorted bulk tissue. A modified ARM-PCR protocol with three rounds of nested PCR amplified TCRbeta. One entry per CDR3 protein results from TCRdb running MiXCR on the multiplex PCR reads. The sample has over 110,000 distinct CDR3 sequences, about 71% seen once. Input material: lung tumor tissue. These receptors were obtained from a man aged 55 to 70 with small cell lung cancer.

With respect to this clonotype: This may be a read error, as it is one base from a much larger clone. V gene TRBV12-3 or TRBV12-4 combines with J gene TRBJ2-3; no definite D call. The CDR3 loop spans 12 amino acids. CDR3 sequence: CTSSFVTDTQYF. The CDR3 coding sequence is TGTACCAGCAGTTTCGTGACAGATACGCAGTATTTT.

The V call is TRBV24-1, the J call TRBJ2-3; 8 nucleotides align to TRBD1. CDR1 and CDR2 (germline): KGHDR, SFDVKD. With V trimmed by 2 bases and J by 4 bases, 1 base remained unmatched. The CDR3 spans 14 residues. CDR3 nucleotides: TGTGCCACCAGTGATTCAGGGGGCCCAGATACGCAGTATTTT. It encodes CATSDSGGPDTQYF.

On this clonotype itself: The junction does not match germline at one end; this may be a read error. The chain recombines TRBV11-3 with TRBJ2-5; TRBD1 matches 7 bases. The CDR3 runs 16 residues. The V gene's germline CDR1 is SGHNT and CDR2 YENEEA. In DNA, the CDR3 is TGTGTCAGCAGCCCAGGGACAGATTTGTACCAAGAGACCCAGTGCTTC. It is translated as CVSSPGTDLYQETQCF.

As to this clonotype: Since a much larger clone is just one base distant, this may be a read error. The chain carries TRBV6-5 and TRBJ1-2; D perhaps matches TRBD1 (6 bases). Trimming pared 7 bases from V and 3 bases from J, leaving 12 bases between. Germline CDR1 and CDR2: MNHEY and SVGAGI. This CDR3 region has 13 residues. The CDR3 reads CASTIRTDYGYTF. Here the CDR3 DNA reads TGTGCCAGCACTATCCGGACAGACTATGGCTACACCTTC.

The chain links TRBV11-1 to TRBJ2-7; D not resolved. Germline lookup yields CDR1 SGHAT and CDR2 FQDESV (reference sequence). This CDR3 contains 16 residues. Trimming took off 4 bases at V and 4 bases at J, with 20 bases between the two ends. The CDR3 DNA reads TGTGCCAGCAGCTACATCTCTTACGGTACTGCGTACGAGCAGTACTTC. Amino acid sequence: CASSYISYGTAYEQYF. Full variable domain (outside the CDR3, taken from reference TRBV11-1 and TRBJ2-7): EAEVAQSPRYKITEKSQAVAFWCDPISGHATLYWYRQILGQGPELLVQFQDESVVDDSQLPKDRFSAERLKGVDSTLKIQPAELGDSAMYLCASSYISYGTAYEQYFGPGTRLTVT.

This chain links TRBV12-3 or TRBV12-4 with TRBJ2-5; D unclear. Trimming removed 5 bases at V and 7 bases at J, with 14 bases between. The CDR3 is 13 residues long. CDR3 sequence reads: CASSNLLDGTQYF. The CDR3, as DNA: TGTGCCAGCAGTAACTTATTGGATGGGACCCAGTACTTC.

Notes on this clonotype: A much larger clone lies one base from this, so it may be a read error. The rearrangement uses TRBV12-3 or TRBV12-4 and TRBJ2-5, with 7 bases fitting TRBD1. The CDR3 is made up of 13 amino acids. The CDR3: CANSPTGDKTQYF. In nucleotides, the CDR3 is TGTGCCAACAGTCCAACAGGGGACAAGACCCAGTACTTC.

This clonotype has more than one count but fewer than ten. This rearrangement joins TRBV20-1 to TRBJ2-1, with a weak D call TRBD2 (6 bases). V gave up 2 bases and J gave up 0 bases, with 11 bases separating them. Germline V gene sequence: CDR1 DFQATT, CDR2 SNEGSKA (reference sequence). This CDR3 has 15 amino acids. CDR3 region: CSARLSGRSYNEQFF. CDR3 bases: TGCAGTGCTAGACTAAGCGGGCGCTCCTACAATGAGCAGTTCTTC.

The chain joins TRBV12-3 or TRBV12-4 to TRBJ2-1, with D unresolved. The CDR3 consists of 13 residues. Deletions cut 7 bases from V and 15 bases from J, with 22 bases between. CDR3: CASTLPPGRDMFF. As DNA, the CDR3 is TGTGCCAGCACTCTCCCCCCGGGCCGCGATATGTTCTTC.

This rearrangement joins TRBV6-1 to TRBJ1-5; D is perhaps TRBD2 (5 bases). The J call may be incorrect, as the DNA end agrees better with TRBJ2-3. The CDR3 is 14 residues long. Germline CDR1 and CDR2: MNHNS and SASEGT. CDR3 DNA sequence: TGTGCCAGCAGTGTGGATTTCGGAGGTCAGCCCCAGTATTTT. This encodes CASSVDFGGQPQYF.

Note on this clonotype: Without the conserved terminal phenylalanine or tryptophan, this CDR3 likely stems from a read error. No DNA is shown, since the ends of the CDR3 on it are uncertain; the CDR3 is the one TCRdb lists. CDR3 residues: CASSLELAADSYNEQLL. The V and J genes are TRBV11-2 and TRBJ2-1. Germline V gene lookup returns CDR1 SGHAT and CDR2 FQNNGV. The CDR3 is 17 amino acids in total, end residues counted.

Comment on this clonotype: The junction does not match germline at one end; this may be a read error. The genes are TRBV12-3 or TRBV12-4 and TRBJ2-3; perhaps TRBD2 as D (5 bases). This CDR3 spans 15 amino acids. The CDR3 here is CATSPSTASTDTHYF. In DNA form, the CDR3 reads TGTGCCACATCACCCAGTACAGCTAGCACAGATACGCACTATTTT.

A remark on this clonotype: This likely comes from a read error, as the CDR3 has no conserved phenylalanine or tryptophan at its end. The chain uses TRBV11-2 and TRBJ2-2, with D uncertain. The CDR3 loop spans 13 amino acids. CDR1 and CDR2 from the germline V gene are SGHAT and FQNNGV. CDR3 nucleotides: TGTGCTAGCAGCTTATCCCCCACAGGGGAGCTGTTTTCT. Translating it yields CASSLSPTGELFS.

This clonotype was recorded many times. Compared with germline, one end of the junction differs, possibly owing to a read error. The V call is TRBV29-1, the J call TRBJ2-5; TRBD2 is a possible D gene (6 bases). The germline V gene encodes CDR1 SQVTM and CDR2 ANQGSEA. This CDR3 contains 13 residues. The CDR3 sequence is CSVFATLTGTPFF. The CDR3 DNA sequence: TGCAGCGTTTTCGCCACCTTAACCGGGACTCCCTTCTTC.

This clonotype was observed a handful of times. The gene calls are TRBV7-8 and TRBJ1-1; no reliable D call. V dropped 2 bases and J dropped 0 bases, with 10 bases sitting between them. Germline V CDR1 and CDR2: SGHVS, FQNEAQ. There are 15 residues in the CDR3. The CDR3: CASSLMSPMNTEAFF. DNA for the CDR3: TGTGCCAGCAGCTTAATGTCCCCCATGAACACTGAAGCTTTCTTT.

On this clonotype: Relative to the germline gene, one junction end is altered; a read error may explain this. The V and J genes are TRBV11-3 and TRBJ1-2; possible D gene TRBD1, 5 bases. The CDR3 spans 12 residues. CDR1 and CDR2 from the germline V gene are SGHNT and YENEEA. CDR3 loop: CANSEGPHVYTF. Written as DNA, the CDR3 is TGTGCCAACAGCGAGGGACCTCATGTCTACACCTTC.

This clonotype was picked up one time. This may be a read error: a much more frequent sequence differs by one nucleotide. This rearrangement joins TRBV6-5 to TRBJ1-5, with 8 bases matching TRBD1. CDR1 is MNHEY and CDR2 is SVGAGI in the germline V gene. V was clipped by 6 bases and J by 5 bases; unmatched bases: 12. This CDR3 comprises 16 residues. The CDR3 reads CASRTGGIGGYQPQHF. The CDR3 bases are TGTGCCAGCAGAACAGGGGGGATCGGAGGCTATCAGCCCCAGCATTTT.

The chain carries TRBV5-5 and TRBJ1-5; D unresolved. Germline V gene data show CDR1 as SGHKS and CDR2 as YYEKEE (reference sequence). The ends were cut back, 5 bases at V and 0 bases at J, with 12 bases in the middle. This CDR3 has 15 residues. CDR3 in amino acids: CASSFPGSSNQPQHF. In DNA form, the CDR3 reads TGTGCCAGCAGTTTCCCGGGGTCTAGCAATCAGCCCCAGCATTTT.

Remarks on this clonotype: Its ends do not fully match the called genes, so a read error is possible. The chain links TRBV28 to TRBJ1-2; the D gene is possibly TRBD1 (6 bases). There are 14 residues in the CDR3. Germline CDR1 and CDR2: MDHEN and SYDVKM. The CDR3 is CVSSLSGQYYGYTF. The CDR3 DNA is TGTGTCAGCAGTTTATCAGGACAGTACTATGGCTACACCTTC.

The V gene is TRBV27, the J gene TRBJ2-1; the D gene is possibly TRBD2 (6 bases). Germline lookup yields CDR1 MNHEY and CDR2 SMNVEV (reference sequence). This CDR3 comprises 14 residues. Between the trimmed V and J ends, which lost 7 bases and 4 bases, there was a span of 14 bases. CDR3 bases: TGTGCCAGCAATCGTAGCGGTAGTTACAATGAGCAGTTCTTC. Residues: CASNRSGSYNEQFF.

This clonotype appeared a few times. It may be a read error: a sequence one base away is much more abundant. The V gene is TRBV11-2, the J gene TRBJ2-7, with no clear D. The V gene lost 5 bases and the J gene lost 6 bases, with 11 bases spanning the gap. Germline CDR1 and CDR2: SGHAT and FQNNGV. CDR3 length equals 12 residues. The CDR3 DNA is TGTGCCAGCAGCGTCAACAGAACCGAGCAGTACGTC. This codes for CASSVNRTEQYV.

Concerning this clonotype: The junction and the germline gene differ at one end; a read error may be behind it. J is TRBJ2-3 and V is TRBV11-2; 11 bases map to TRBD2. CDR1 and CDR2 (germline): SGHAT, FQNNGV. The CDR3 has 21 residues. CDR3 nucleotides: TGTGCCAGCAGCTATACCCTCGGTAGCGGGAGGGAAACCGGCCTCACAGGTACGCAGTATTTT. Protein: CASSYTLGSGRETGLTGTQYF.